The entry below describes one TCR beta chain. The target antigen is unknown. The data were obtained in a study of T-cell memory formation after mild COVID-19. Per germline, CDR1 SGDLS and CDR2 YYNGEE. The germline V and J ends were trimmed by 0 bases and 6 bases, with 13 bases remaining between them. There are 15 residues in the CDR3. Researchers used 5'RACE with constant-segment primers to make TCR alpha and TCR beta cDNA libraries that carry sample barcodes and UMIs. One entry per CDR3 protein results from TCRdb running MiXCR on the 5' RACE reads. The sample yields a few hundred thousand distinct CDR3 sequences, about a sixth seen once. Study outcomes and limitations: Prior to infection, memory already included some responding clones, suggesting cross-reactive memory joined. Contracting clones localized mainly to CM and EM when CD4+ and mainly to EMRA when CD8+. Later expanders leaned CD4+, whereas day 15 to 85 contracting clones were balanced CD4/CD8.

V and J are TRBV9 and TRBJ2-1; D is possibly TRBD2 (6 bases). Sequenced input: PBMCs or a T cell subset sorted from them (not recorded which). This TCR came from a man aged 18 to 29 who had mild COVID-19 (a few samples of this study predate the infection). Cell type and time point are not known. CDR3 in amino acids: CASSVATRSVNEQFF. DNA for the CDR3: TGTGCCAGCAGCGTAGCGACTAGGTCGGTCAATGAGCAGTTCTTC.